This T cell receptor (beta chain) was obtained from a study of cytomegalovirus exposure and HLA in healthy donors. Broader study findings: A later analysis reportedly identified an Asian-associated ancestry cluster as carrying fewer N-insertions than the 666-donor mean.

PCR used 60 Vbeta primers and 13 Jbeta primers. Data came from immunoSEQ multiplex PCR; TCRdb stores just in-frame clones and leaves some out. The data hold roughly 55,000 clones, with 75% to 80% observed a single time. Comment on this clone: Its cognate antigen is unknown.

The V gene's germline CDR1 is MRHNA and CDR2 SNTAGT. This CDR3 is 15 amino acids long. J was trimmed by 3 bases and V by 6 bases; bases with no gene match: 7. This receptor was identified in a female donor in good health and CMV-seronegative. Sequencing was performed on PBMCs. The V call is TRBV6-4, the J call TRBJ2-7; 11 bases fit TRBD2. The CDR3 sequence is CASRGGTSGYYEQYF. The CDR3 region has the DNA TGTGCCAGCAGGGGCGGGACTAGCGGATACTACGAGCAGTACTTC.